The T cell receptor beta chain under discussion was sequenced for a study of control samples from healthy donors and cancer patients. V dropped 4 bases and J dropped 3 bases, with 17 bases sitting between them. CDR1 and CDR2 (germline): SGHTS, YDEGEE. The CDR3 has 16 residues. TCRdb keeps only in-frame clones here, not all; method: immunoSEQ multiplex PCR. This listing includes about 200,000 clones. This clonotype originated in a woman in her twenties or thirties in good health. J is TRBJ1-5 and V is TRBV5-8; perhaps TRBD1 as D (6 bases). The material sequenced was blood. This chain's CDR3 is CASSLDTGTPNQPQHF. The CDR3 DNA is TGTGCCAGCAGCCTAGATACCGGGACACCCAATCAGCCCCAGCATTTT. The whole variable domain, filled in from reference TRBV5-8 and TRBJ1-5, reads EAGVTQSPTHLIKTRGQQATLRCSPISGHTSVYWYQQALGLGLQFLLWYDEGEERNRGNFPPRFSGRQFPNYSSELNVNALELEDSALYLCASSLDTGTPNQPQHFGDGTRLSIL.